The 26 T cell receptor beta chains below were found in one sample sequenced in a study of neurological immune-mediated disorders. Via MiXCR, TCRdb re-called the 5' RACE reads, giving one row per CDR3 protein. The data show about 60,000 distinct CDR3 sequences, roughly 4.3% seen once. The specimen was PBMCs. The receptors originated from a man between 50 and 59 years old with multiple sclerosis.

This clonotype was recorded many times. This chain uses TRBV10-3 with TRBJ1-5; 7 bases map to TRBD1. The J segment lost 2 bases and the V segment lost 0 bases, leaving 4 bases of the junction unmatched. CDR3 length equals 16 residues. From germline, CDR1 is ENHRY and CDR2 SYGVKD. In DNA, the CDR3 is TGTGCCATCAGTGAGTCCTGGACAGGACGCAATCAGCCCCAGCATTTT. Encoded protein: CAISESWTGRNQPQHF.

The sample holds many counts of this clonotype. The chain has TRBV20-1 and TRBJ2-7, with 9 bases lining up with TRBD2. The ends lost 2 bases at V and 3 bases at J; junction bases unmatched: 5. The CDR3 loop spans 14 amino acids. Germline V lookup: CDR1 DFQATT, CDR2 SNEGSKA (reference sequence). The chain's CDR3 is CSARSLAGVYEQYF. The CDR3 region has the DNA TGCAGTGCTAGATCCTTAGCGGGGGTCTACGAGCAGTACTTC.

There are a few counts of this clonotype. The rearrangement links TRBV5-1 to TRBJ1-1; D uncertain. V lost 0 bases and J lost 0, with 12 bases in between. This CDR3 is 16 amino acids long. Germline-derived CDR1 and CDR2 are SGHRS and YFSETQ. Here the CDR3 DNA reads TGCGCCAGCAGCTTGGTATTCGGGTTCGTGAACACTGAAGCTTTCTTT. This sequence encodes CASSLVFGFVNTEAFF.

This clonotype was counted at least ten times. The CDR3 region has the DNA TGTGCCAGCAGGGCCGACAGGGTTTTAACTAACTATGGCTACACCTTC. Encoded protein: CASRADRVLTNYGYTF. The chain couples TRBV27 to TRBJ1-2, with 7 nucleotides matching TRBD1. CDR1 MNHEY and CDR2 SMNVEV come from the germline V gene (reference sequence). The CDR3 runs 16 residues. With 6 bases clipped from V and 0 bases from J, the junction kept 10 bases outside the gene matches.

V is TRBV6-4 and J is TRBJ2-2, with D unresolved. Trimming cost V 0 bases and J 7 bases, with 3 bases left between them. Germline values: CDR1 MRHNA, CDR2 SNTAGT. The length of the CDR3 is 12 residues. In nucleotides, the CDR3 is TGTGCCAGCAGTGACTCAAACGGGGAGCTGTTTTTT. It specifies CASSDSNGELFF.

This clonotype was detected a few times. This sequence joins TRBV12-3 or TRBV12-4 and TRBJ2-4; D not certain. The ends were cut back, 2 bases at V and 1 base at J, with 12 bases in the middle. This CDR3 comprises 16 residues. The CDR3 bases are TGTGCCAGCAGTTTACGAGGAAACGAGGCCAAAAACATTCAGTACTTC. Encoded protein: CASSLRGNEAKNIQYF.

This clonotype has just a few counts. The rearrangement joins TRBV7-2 to TRBJ1-3; no definite D call. V was pared by 0 bases and J by 4 bases, with 10 bases between. Per the germline V gene, CDR1 is SGHTA and CDR2 is FQGNSA. CDR3 length: 15 residues. CDR3 sequence: CASSLALGNGNTIYF. CDR3 in DNA: TGTGCCAGCAGCTTAGCGCTGGGGAACGGAAACACCATATATTTT.

Ten or more counts support this clonotype. A much larger clone lies a single base off, so this may be a read error. This chain uses TRBV24-1 with TRBJ2-3, with D perhaps TRBD2 (5 bases). Trimming stripped 4 bases from V and 5 bases from J, with 12 bases between. Germline CDR1 is KGHDR and CDR2 is SFDVKD. The CDR3 sequence is 14 residues long. CDR3 loop: CATSETRAEDTQYF. As DNA, the CDR3 is TGTGCCACCAGTGAAACTAGAGCGGAAGATACGCAGTATTTT.

This clonotype was counted at least ten times. The chain uses TRBV20-1 and TRBJ2-5; D is perhaps TRBD1 (6 bases). V was clipped by 1 base and J by 5 bases, with 14 bases between them. CDR3 size: 14 residues. CDR1 and CDR2 (germline): DFQATT, SNEGSKA (reference sequence). The CDR3: CSARGTAMGETQYF. The CDR3 nucleotides read TGCAGTGCTAGAGGGACAGCGATGGGGGAGACCCAGTACTTC.

This clonotype was recorded at least ten times. The chain uses TRBV15 and TRBJ2-1, with 10 bases matching TRBD2. Per the germline V gene, CDR1 is LNHNV and CDR2 is YYDKDF (reference sequence). The junction had 5 bases not matched to a gene; V was cut back by 11 bases and J by 4 bases. CDR3 length equals 13 residues. CDR3 DNA sequence: TGTGCCGCGGGACTAGCGAGGTACAATGAGCAGTTCTTC. Translated: CAAGLARYNEQFF.

V usage is TRBV12-3 or TRBV12-4 and J usage is TRBJ2-3; D may be TRBD2 (7 bases). The CDR3 is 14 residues long. Trimming pared 7 bases from V and 6 bases from J, leaving 17 bases between. CDR3 in DNA: TGTGCCAGCATACTGGGGGGGCCCGGGGATACGCAGTATTTT. It is translated as CASILGGPGDTQYF.

In its sample, this clonotype was seen many times. The CDR3 protein is CSARMGQGNTDTQYF. The CDR3 region has the DNA TGCAGTGCTAGGATGGGACAGGGGAACACAGATACGCAGTATTTT. The rearrangement uses TRBV20-1 and TRBJ2-3; TRBD1 aligns across 10 bases. The CDR3 length is 15 residues. Germline lookup yields CDR1 DFQATT and CDR2 SNEGSKA (reference sequence). The J segment lost 2 bases and the V segment lost 3 bases, leaving 5 bases of the junction unmatched.

This clonotype has a count of ten or more. The chain combines TRBV28 with TRBJ2-7; 7 bases are a match to TRBD1. This CDR3 is 15 amino acids long. Germline CDR1 is MDHEN and CDR2 is SYDVKM. Trimming cost V 4 bases and J 2 bases; bases outside gene matches: 8. CDR3 nucleotide sequence: TGTGCCAGCAGTTCGACAGGGAAGGCCCCCTACGAGCAGTACTTC. It codes for CASSSTGKAPYEQYF.

At least ten counts were recorded for this clonotype. The chain links TRBV7-9 to TRBJ2-1; D perhaps matches TRBD1 (6 bases). The germline V gene encodes CDR1 SEHNR and CDR2 FQNEAQ (reference sequence). This CDR3 is built from 12 residues. Trimming left V 5 bases short and J 15 bases short, with 17 bases between. The CDR3 here is CASSITQGWRFF. The CDR3 region has the DNA TGTGCCAGCAGCATTACACAGGGTTGGCGGTTCTTC.

The table lists this clonotype with many counts. The chain couples TRBV5-6 to TRBJ1-2; no definite D call. Deletions cut 1 base from V and 2 bases from J, with 6 bases between. Germline CDR1 and CDR2: SGHDT and YYEEEE. The CDR3 sequence is 13 residues long. CDR3 coding DNA: TGTGCCAGCAGCTTGAGACGAAACTATGGCTACACCTTC. It translates to CASSLRRNYGYTF.

This clonotype was counted only a few times. This may arise from a read error, as a much more abundant clone is one base away. The rearrangement uses TRBV10-3 and TRBJ2-7; the D is unclear. Germline V CDR1 and CDR2: ENHRY, SYGVKD. The CDR3 sequence is 13 residues long. Trimming shortened V by 4 bases and J by 2 bases, and 9 bases separated the two germline ends. The CDR3 sequence: CAISVELTYEQYF. The CDR3 nucleotides are TGTGCCATCAGTGTGGAATTAACCTACGAGCAGTACTTC.

This clonotype turned up a few times. The conserved phenylalanine or tryptophan is not found at the CDR3 terminus, so this likely reflects a read error. V usage is TRBV30 and J usage is TRBJ2-5; D remains unclear. Germline loops: CDR1 GTSNPN, CDR2 SVGIG (reference sequence). V lost 1 base, J lost 0 bases, and 9 bases lay in between. The CDR3 extends over 14 amino acids. CDR3 sequence reads: CAWSGSRNQETQYN. The CDR3 bases are TGTGCCTGGAGTGGGTCGCGGAACCAAGAGACCCAGTACAAC.

This clonotype was found many times. This chain connects TRBV12-3 or TRBV12-4 to TRBJ2-3; D gene ambiguous. This CDR3 comprises 14 residues. Between the trimmed V and J ends, which lost 1 base and 0 bases, there was a span of 5 bases. In DNA, the CDR3 is TGTGCCAGCAGTTTAGACGCCAGCACAGATACGCAGTATTTT. It is translated as CASSLDASTDTQYF.

This clonotype was seen repeatedly, ten times or more. The CDR3 reads CASSQGMTGVRDEQFF. As DNA, the CDR3 is TGTGCCAGCAGCCAAGGGATGACAGGGGTTCGCGATGAGCAGTTCTTC. The chain couples TRBV4-2 to TRBJ2-1; 8 bases are shared with TRBD1. CDR1 and CDR2 (germline): LGHNA, YNFKEQ. V lost 1 base, J lost 8 bases, and 10 bases stayed unmatched. This CDR3 is built from 16 residues.

In this sample, this clonotype turned up many times. V is TRBV7-9 and J is TRBJ2-7, with D uncertain. CDR3 length equals 14 residues. With 5 bases removed from V and 2 bases from J, the gap between germline ends came to 13 bases. The germline V gene has CDR1 SEHNR and CDR2 FQNEAQ (reference sequence). In nucleotides, the CDR3 is TGTGCCAGCAGCCTCTCCGAAGCCACCTACGAGCAGTACTTC. Its protein product is CASSLSEATYEQYF. Full variable domain (outside the CDR3, taken from reference TRBV7-9 and TRBJ2-7): DTGVSQNPRHKITKRGQNVTFRCDPISEHNRLYWYRQTLGQGPEFLTYFQNEAQLEKSRLLSDRFSAERPKGSFSTLEIQRTEQGDSAMYLCASSLSEATYEQYFGPGTRLTVT.

This clonotype was counted at least ten times. The chain uses TRBV18 and TRBJ1-4, with D hard to call. V lost 0 bases to trimming and J lost 7 bases, with 12 bases between them. This CDR3 contains 15 residues. Germline lookup yields CDR1 KGHSH and CDR2 LQKENI. This chain's CDR3 is CASSPPGPKSEKLFF. CDR3 DNA: TGTGCCAGCTCACCACCCGGGCCAAAGTCTGAAAAACTGTTTTTT.

In its sample, this clonotype was seen many times. The chain couples TRBV5-1 to TRBJ2-1, with TRBD2 matching over 9 bases. V dropped 0 bases and J dropped 6; count of bases not matched to a gene: 7. Germline V gene sequence: CDR1 SGHRS, CDR2 YFSETQ. The length of the CDR3 is 16 residues. The CDR3 sequence is CASSLVAGASLNEQFF. The CDR3 DNA reads TGCGCCAGCAGCTTGGTAGCGGGAGCCTCCCTCAATGAGCAGTTCTTC.

CDR3 sequence (DNA): TGCAGTGGGGGGGGAAACACAGATACGCAGTATTTT. Translated: CSGGGNTDTQYF. The chain couples TRBV20-1 to TRBJ2-3, with 7 positions matching TRBD2. Unmatched junction bases numbered 3, after V lost 7 bases and J lost 2 bases. The CDR3 has 12 amino acids. Germline CDR1 DFQATT, CDR2 SNEGSKA (reference sequence).

This clonotype was counted many times. The V gene is TRBV19, the J gene TRBJ1-1, with D possibly being TRBD1 (5 bases). CDR3 size: 13 residues. Germline CDR1 and CDR2: LNHDA and SQIVND (reference sequence). The V end lost 9 bases, the J end lost 1 base, and 12 bases lay between the germline ends. In DNA form, the CDR3 reads TGTGCCAGCGCCCAACAGGAGAACACTGAAGCTTTCTTT. Protein: CASAQQENTEAFF.

The chain is built from TRBV28 and TRBJ2-3, with 9 bases that match TRBD2. The germline gives CDR1 MDHEN, CDR2 SYDVKM. The CDR3 is 15 residues long. V shed 6 bases and J 4 bases; nucleotides not matched to a gene: 8. The CDR3 loop reads CASSSGASGADTQYF. The CDR3 nucleotides are TGTGCCAGCAGCTCCGGAGCTAGCGGGGCAGATACGCAGTATTTT.

As to this clonotype: Possible read error: a much larger clone is one base away. This chain connects TRBV10-3 to TRBJ2-5; D might be TRBD1 or TRBD2, each matching 5 bases. Germline assignment: CDR1 ENHRY and CDR2 SYGVKD. Trimming pared 2 bases from V and 7 bases from J, leaving 23 bases between. The CDR3 contains 17 residues. CDR3 in DNA: TGTGCCATCAGTGAGGGGGACGGCAGATCTAAAGATTTGACCCAGTACTTC. Residues: CAISEGDGRSKDLTQYF.